This T cell receptor (beta chain) was captured by sequencing in a study of cytomegalovirus exposure and HLA in healthy donors. Healthy bone marrow donors made up the cohort. This clone was observed a few times. PCR primers comprised 60 Vbeta and 13 Jbeta primers. The repertoire was sequenced with immunoSEQ multiplex PCR; TCRdb's copy has only in-frame clones and lacks some. Among about 120,000 clones, approximately 15% were seen once, and the ten largest hold 1.9%. There are 14 residues in the CDR3. Trimming cost V 5 bases and J 8 bases; bases outside gene matches: 10. CDR1 MNHEY and CDR2 SVGAGI come from the germline V gene.

The chain has TRBV6-5 and TRBJ1-2; TRBD1 agrees at 8 bases. The sequenced material came from PBMCs. The source of this sequence is a young woman in good health and CMV-seronegative. Written as DNA, the CDR3 is TGTGCCAGCAGTCAGCCGACAGGGGTTGGCGGCTACACCTTC. This sequence encodes CASSQPTGVGGYTF.